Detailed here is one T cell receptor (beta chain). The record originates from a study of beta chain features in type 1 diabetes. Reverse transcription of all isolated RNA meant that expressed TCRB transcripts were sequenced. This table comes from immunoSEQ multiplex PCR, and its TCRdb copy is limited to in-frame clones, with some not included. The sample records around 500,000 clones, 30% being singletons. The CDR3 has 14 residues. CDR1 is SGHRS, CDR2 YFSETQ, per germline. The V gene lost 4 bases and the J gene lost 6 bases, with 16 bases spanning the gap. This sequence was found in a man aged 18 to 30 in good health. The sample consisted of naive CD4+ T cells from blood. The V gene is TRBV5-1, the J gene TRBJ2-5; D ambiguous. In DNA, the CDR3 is TGCGCCAGCAGCCCCGACCCCCATGAAAAGACCCAGTACTTC. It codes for CASSPDPHEKTQYF.